The sample holds a few counts of the clone carrying this T cell receptor (beta chain). Its target is unknown. Germline V gives CDR1 SGHDN, CDR2 FVKESK. The V gene end was trimmed by 2 bases and the J gene end by 3 bases; junction bases not matched to a gene: 10. The CDR3 loop spans 16 amino acids. TCRdb re-analysed the PCR reads in MiXCR, keeping a single row per CDR3 protein. This sample has about 640,000 distinct CDR3 sequences, with 15% to 20% found just once. The sample comes from a study of molecular identifiers for immune sequencing clone quantification. Study findings and constraints: Jurkat TCR RNA from one cell was spiked into 1 million or so naive cells, and it was reportedly detectable there.

The chain is built from TRBV14 and TRBJ2-7; TRBD1 matches at 7 bases. This sequence was found in a human donor in good health. Some libraries in this study had Jurkat cell RNA spiked in. The material sequenced was naive CD8+ T cells from blood, with Jurkat cell RNA spiked in. The subset: FACS-sorted CD8+CD4-CCR7+CD45RA+ naive T cells. The CDR3 nucleotides are TGTGCCAGCAGCCAAAGCCCCAGGGGGATGGTCTACGAGCAGTACTTC. Amino acid sequence: CASSQSPRGMVYEQYF.